This TCR beta chain was captured in a study of cytomegalovirus exposure and HLA in healthy donors. Overall study: Among about 380 genotyped donors, about 85% fell in the Caucasian-associated ancestry cluster.

V was trimmed by 4 bases and J by 0 bases, leaving 16 bases between them. The CDR3 sequence is 16 residues long. Germline lookup yields CDR1 SGHDN and CDR2 FVKESK. The PCR contained 60 Vbeta and 13 Jbeta primers. Data came from immunoSEQ multiplex PCR; TCRdb stores just in-frame clones and leaves some out. The sample yields around 110,000 clones, around 75% seen once. This clone was seen a single time. This chain links TRBV14 with TRBJ2-7; D not resolved. This sequence originates from a male donor in good health and CMV-seropositive. The specimen was PBMCs. The DNA for the CDR3 is TGTGCCAGCAGCCGGCGTGTTCAGACTCCCTCCTACGAGCAGTACTTC. Encoded protein: CASSRRVQTPSYEQYF. The complete variable domain, with remaining parts taken from reference TRBV14 and TRBJ2-7, reads EAGVTQFPSHSVIEKGQTVTLRCDPISGHDNLYWYRRVMGKEIKFLLHFVKESKQDESGMPNNRFLAERTGGTYSTLKVQPAELEDSGVYFCASSRRVQTPSYEQYFGPGTRLTVT.